The T cell receptor beta chain described here comes from a study of human T cells and chemical hapten exposure. Study background: The study enrolled mostly female patients with alopecia areata, totalis or universalis.

This clonotype was seen at least ten times. The time point: patch test 2, 6 weeks after DPC sensitization. Indicated treatment: therapeutic diphenylcyclopropenone sensitization with weekly scalp DPC. Individual cDNA molecules in this library carried unique molecular identifiers. TCRdb processed the RACE reads anew with MiXCR; each CDR3 protein has one entry. Of some 96,000 distinct CDR3 sequences in the sample, about 9% were seen once. Looked up from germline, CDR1 is MDHEN and CDR2 is SYDVKM. Trimming took 6 bases from V and 6 from J, leaving 12 bases between them. CDR3 size: 12 residues. The material was whole blood, obtained in connection with sensitization to the hapten diphenylcyclopropenone (DPC). J is TRBJ2-7 and V is TRBV28; D not certain. The TCR was taken from a woman aged 40 to 50 with alopecia areata. Some clones in this sample may be carry-over from other donors' samples. CDR3 sequence reads: CASSPSVGEQYF. As DNA, the CDR3 is TGTGCCAGCAGCCCCTCTGTTGGCGAGCAGTACTTC.